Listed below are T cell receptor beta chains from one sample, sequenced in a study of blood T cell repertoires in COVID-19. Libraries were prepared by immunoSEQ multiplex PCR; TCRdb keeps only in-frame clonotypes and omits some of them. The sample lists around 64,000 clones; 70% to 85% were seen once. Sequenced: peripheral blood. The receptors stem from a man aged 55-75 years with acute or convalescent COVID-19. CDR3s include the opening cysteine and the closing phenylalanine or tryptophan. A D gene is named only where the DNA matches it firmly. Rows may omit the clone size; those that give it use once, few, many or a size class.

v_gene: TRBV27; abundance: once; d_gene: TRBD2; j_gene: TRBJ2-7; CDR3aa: CASSRGLAYEQYF; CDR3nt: TGTGCCAGCAGTCGGGGACTAGCCTACGAGCAGTACTTC
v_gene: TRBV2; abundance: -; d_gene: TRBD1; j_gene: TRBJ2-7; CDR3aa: CASSELDRAAYEQYF; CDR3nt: TGTGCCAGCAGTGAACTGGACAGGGCAGCCTACGAGCAGTACTTC
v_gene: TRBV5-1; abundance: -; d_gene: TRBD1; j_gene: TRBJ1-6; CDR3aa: CASSGTTGGRSPLHF; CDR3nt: TGCGCCAGCAGCGGGACGACAGGGGGCCGTTCACCCCTCCACTTT
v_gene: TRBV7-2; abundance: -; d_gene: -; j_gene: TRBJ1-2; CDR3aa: CASSSLLSYGYTF; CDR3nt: TGTGCCAGCAGCTCGCTTCTTAGCTATGGCTACACCTTC
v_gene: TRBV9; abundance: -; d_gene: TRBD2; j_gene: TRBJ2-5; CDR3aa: CASSGIGLGVGTQYF; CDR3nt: TGTGCCAGCAGCGGGATCGGACTAGGGGTAGGGACCCAGTACTTC
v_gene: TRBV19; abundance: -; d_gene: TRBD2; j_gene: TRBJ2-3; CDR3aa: CASSIDPPAGGRVHTQYF; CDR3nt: TGTGCCAGTAGTATAGATCCCCCAGCGGGAGGAAGAGTCCATACGCAGTATTTT
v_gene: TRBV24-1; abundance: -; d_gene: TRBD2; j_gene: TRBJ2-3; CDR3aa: CATSDQTSGDLDTQYF; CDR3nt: TGTGCCACCAGTGATCAAACTAGCGGGGACCTCGATACGCAGTATTTT
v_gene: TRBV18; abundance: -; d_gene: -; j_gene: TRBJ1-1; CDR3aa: CASSPRRGDTEAFF; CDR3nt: TGTGCCAGCTCACCGAGGCGGGGGGACACTGAAGCTTTCTTT
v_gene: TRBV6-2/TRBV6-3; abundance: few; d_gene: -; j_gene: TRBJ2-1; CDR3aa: CASTPHRRGGEQFF; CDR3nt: TGTGCCAGCACCCCACATAGAAGGGGGGGTGAGCAGTTCTTC
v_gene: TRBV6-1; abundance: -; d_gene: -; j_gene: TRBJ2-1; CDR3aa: CASSENIGGGAMNEQFF; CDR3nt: TGTGCCAGCAGTGAAAATATAGGTGGGGGCGCAATGAATGAGCAGTTCTTC
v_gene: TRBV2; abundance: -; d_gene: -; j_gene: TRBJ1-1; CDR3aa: CASTGYGEAFF; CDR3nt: TGTGCCAGCACCGGTTACGGGGAAGCTTTCTTT
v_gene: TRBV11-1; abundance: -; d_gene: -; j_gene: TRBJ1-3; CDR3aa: CASEMTSGTGNTIYF; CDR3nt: TGTGCCAGCGAAATGACCTCCGGGACAGGAAACACCATATATTTT
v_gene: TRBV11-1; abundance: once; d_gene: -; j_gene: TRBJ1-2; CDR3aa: CASSRTDYGYTF; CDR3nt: TGTGCCAGCAGCCGGACAGATTATGGCTACACCTTC
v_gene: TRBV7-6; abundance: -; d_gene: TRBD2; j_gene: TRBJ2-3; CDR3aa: CASSNGLAGATDTQYF; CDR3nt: TGTGCCAGCAGCAACGGACTAGCGGGAGCAACAGATACGCAGTATTTT
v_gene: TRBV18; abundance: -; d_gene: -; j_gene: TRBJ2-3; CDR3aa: CASSPTSGYTDTQYF; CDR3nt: TGTGCCAGCTCACCAACGTCAGGGTACACAGATACGCAGTATTTT
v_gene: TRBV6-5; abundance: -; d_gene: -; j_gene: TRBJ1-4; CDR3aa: CASRSTGTGEKLFF; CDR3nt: TGTGCCAGCAGGTCTACAGGGACGGGTGAAAAACTGTTTTTT
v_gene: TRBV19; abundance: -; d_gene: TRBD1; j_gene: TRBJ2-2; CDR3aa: CASTTLARGPTPTAGELFF; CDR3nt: TGTGCCAGTACCACCCTCGCGAGGGGGCCCACACCTACCGCCGGGGAGCTGTTTTTT
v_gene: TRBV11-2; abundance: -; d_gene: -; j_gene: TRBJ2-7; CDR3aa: CASSLDYQGLEQYF; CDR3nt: TGTGCCAGCAGCTTAGATTACCAGGGCCTCGAGCAGTACTTC
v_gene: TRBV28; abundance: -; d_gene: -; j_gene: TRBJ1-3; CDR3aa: CASSFQGSGNTIYF; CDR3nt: TGTGCCAGCAGTTTCCAGGGCTCTGGAAACACCATATATTTT
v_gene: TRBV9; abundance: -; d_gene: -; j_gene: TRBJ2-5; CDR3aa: CASSLSGGETQYF; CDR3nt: TGTGCCAGCAGCCTTAGTGGTGGAGAGACCCAGTACTTC
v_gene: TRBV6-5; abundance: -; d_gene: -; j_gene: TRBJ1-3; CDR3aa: CASQWSITGNTIYF; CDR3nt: TGTGCCAGCCAGTGGTCGATAACCGGAAACACCATATATTTT
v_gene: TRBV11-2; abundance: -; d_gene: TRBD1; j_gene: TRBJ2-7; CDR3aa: CASSFGQGAQKQYF; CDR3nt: TGTGCCAGCAGCTTCGGACAGGGGGCCCAAAAGCAGTACTTC
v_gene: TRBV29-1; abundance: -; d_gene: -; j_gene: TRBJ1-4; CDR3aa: CSVEIGGGVEKLFF; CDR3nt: TGCAGCGTTGAAATCGGGGGAGGTGTTGAAAAACTGTTTTTT
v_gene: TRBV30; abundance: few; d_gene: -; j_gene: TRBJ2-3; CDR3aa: CAWSPIADTQYF; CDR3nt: TGTGCCTGGAGCCCCATAGCAGATACGCAGTATTTT
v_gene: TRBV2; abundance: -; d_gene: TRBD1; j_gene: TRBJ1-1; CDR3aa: CASRSRQGDLEAFF; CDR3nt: TGTGCCAGCAGGTCGAGACAGGGGGACCTTGAAGCTTTCTTT
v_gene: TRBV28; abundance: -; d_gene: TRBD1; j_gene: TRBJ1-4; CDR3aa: CASSFDRATNEKLFF; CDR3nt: TGTGCCAGCAGTTTTGACAGGGCAACTAATGAAAAACTGTTTTTT
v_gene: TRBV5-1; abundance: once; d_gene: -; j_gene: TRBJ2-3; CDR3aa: CASSSGTQGADTQYF; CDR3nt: TGCGCCAGCAGCTCCGGGACTCAGGGCGCAGATACGCAGTATTTT
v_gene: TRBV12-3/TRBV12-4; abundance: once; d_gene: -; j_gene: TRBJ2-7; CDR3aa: CASSRGDAYEQYF; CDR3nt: TGTGCCAGCAGCCGGGGTGACGCCTACGAGCAGTACTTC
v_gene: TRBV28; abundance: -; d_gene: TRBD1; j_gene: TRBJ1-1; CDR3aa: CASSTRDSQNTEAFF; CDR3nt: TGTGCCAGCAGTACAAGGGACAGCCAGAACACTGAAGCTTTCTTT
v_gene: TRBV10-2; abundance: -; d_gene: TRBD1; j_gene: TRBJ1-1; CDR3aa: CASGPYRGRSTEAFF; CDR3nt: TGCGCCAGCGGACCCTACAGGGGTCGCAGCACTGAAGCTTTCTTT
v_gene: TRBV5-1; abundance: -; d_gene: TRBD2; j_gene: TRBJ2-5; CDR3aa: CASSLPGGETQYF; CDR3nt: TGCGCCAGCAGCCTCCCGGGGGGGGAGACCCAGTACTTC
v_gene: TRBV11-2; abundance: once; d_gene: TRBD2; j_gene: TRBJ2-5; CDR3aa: CASSRTSGDHETQYF; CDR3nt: TGTGCCAGCAGTCGGACTAGCGGGGATCACGAGACCCAGTACTTC
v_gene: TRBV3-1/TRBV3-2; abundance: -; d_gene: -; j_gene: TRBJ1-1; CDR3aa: CASSHGGNTEAFF; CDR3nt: TGTGCCAGCAGCCACGGGGGGAACACTGAAGCTTTCTTT